The clone carrying this T cell receptor (beta chain) was recorded only once. Its antigen is unknown. Per sorted-subset replicate PCR, input was approximately 180 ng DNA, representing about 29,000 T cell genomes. In the original processing: ImmunoSEQ junction-only sequences lacked quality scores, so their filtering differed. The method was immunoSEQ multiplex PCR; TCRdb's version includes in-frame clones alone and lacks a portion of them. That table is the source of V, J and clone size, and D and trimming were worked out from the DNA. There are fewer than 400,000 clones in the sample; around 74% occur only once, and 10% lies in the top ten. The data are from a study of shared clonotypes between healthy human individuals. Study findings and constraints: Only blood underwent sampling, and tissue repertoires likely differ.

Germline CDR1 reads SNHLY; CDR2 reads FYNNEI. V lost 9 bases and J lost 9; bases outside the gene matches: 4. The CDR3 extends over 11 amino acids. Sample: memory CD4+ T cells sorted from blood. The subset is: CD45RA-negative fraction. The chain couples TRBV2 to TRBJ2-1, with 8 bases lining up with TRBD1. The sequence was obtained from a man aged 30 to 45 in good health. CDR3: CARDRVGEQFF. The CDR3 DNA follows: TGTGCCAGGGACAGGGTCGGTGAGCAGTTCTTC.